This T cell receptor beta chain was recorded in a study of identical twins. Study-wide results and limits: Fewer insertions characterized abundant cord blood beta clonotypes, whereas memory repertoires showed none.

Unique molecular identifiers were present on the cDNA, and a universal primer site came from template switching. Via MiXCR, TCRdb re-called the 5' RACE reads, giving one row per CDR3 protein. Of hundreds of thousands of distinct CDR3 sequences in the sample, under 9% were seen once. This CDR3 contains 17 residues. V gave up 0 bases and J gave up 2 bases; unmatched junction bases: 1. This clonotype was seen a few times. Antigen specificity is unknown. These data were also reused for a study on yellow fever vaccine responses in identical twins.

This TCR derives from a woman between 18 and 30 years old in good health. The chain carries TRBV12-3 or TRBV12-4 and TRBJ2-3; the match to TRBD2 covers 14 bases. The sequencing sample was made of PBMCs. CDR3 loop: CASSLAGLAGATDTQYF. CDR3 sequence (DNA): TGTGCCAGCAGTTTAGCGGGACTAGCGGGGGCCACAGATACGCAGTATTTT.